This T cell receptor (beta chain) is drawn from a study of blood T cell repertoires in COVID-19. Study background: Spain, Italy and the United States supplied samples that represented acute and convalescent COVID-19.

In germline, CDR1 is MNHEY, CDR2 SVGAGI. The CDR3 runs 15 residues. The V gene lost 5 bases and the J gene lost 6 bases, with 19 bases spanning the gap. As originally analysed: Researchers report that nucleated cell counts were estimated from reference gene primer amplification. Generated by immunoSEQ multiplex PCR, the TCRdb table keeps only in-frame clones and is missing some. D and trimming were read from the DNA, whereas the V and J calls and clone size are those reported in that table. The sample consists of fewer than 450,000 clones, more than 75% of them appearing once. The study recruited people aged about 18 to 95 years across approximately 24 US areas.

The sample consisted of PBMCs or T cells enriched from blood (not recorded which). The V gene is TRBV6-5, the J gene TRBJ1-2, with a possible D match to TRBD1 (6 bases). The source is a woman under 30 who had recovered from COVID-19. The CDR3 coding sequence is TGTGCCAGCAGTAACGAACAGGGTACAGTTCATGGCTACACCTTC. Translating it yields CASSNEQGTVHGYTF.